The 10 T cell receptor beta chains in this list originate from one sample, sequenced in a study of spatial heterogeneity in lung cancer. Sample time point: blood at routine non-recurrence follow-up after resection. MiXCR was run by TCRdb on the 5' RACE reads, yielding one entry per CDR3 protein. The sample comprises 50,000 or so distinct CDR3 sequences, 10% to 15% of which are singletons, and 30% to 35% rests with the top ten. Sample: PBMCs, taken at follow-up. These receptors came from a male donor with early-stage non-small cell lung cancer.

This clonotype appeared many times. The CDR3 coding sequence is TGTGCCAGCAGCCCCCGGCCGGGGGCGATGAACACTGAAGCTTTCTTT. This gives the protein CASSPRPGAMNTEAFF. J is TRBJ1-1 and V is TRBV7-9, with D tentatively TRBD1 (6 bases). V was shortened by 5 bases and J by 0 bases, with 16 bases between the two germline ends. The CDR3 length is 16 residues. CDR1 and CDR2 (germline): SEHNR, FQNEAQ (reference sequence).

This clonotype was detected only once. V and J are TRBV18 and TRBJ1-2; a possible D gene is TRBD1 (5 bases). Trimming shortened V by 3 bases and J by 4 bases, and 9 bases separated the two germline ends. This CDR3 has 13 residues. Germline CDR1 is KGHSH and CDR2 is LQKENI. The CDR3 loop reads CASSPPGIYGYTF. The DNA for the CDR3 is TGTGCCAGCTCACCCCCAGGGATCTATGGCTACACCTTC.

V usage is TRBV15 and J usage is TRBJ2-5; no clear D gene. Trimming stripped 3 bases from V and 2 bases from J, with 13 bases between. CDR1 and CDR2 (germline): LNHNV, YYDKDF (reference sequence). CDR3 length: 15 residues. The CDR3 sequence is CATSRRPDRQETQYF. CDR3 in DNA: TGTGCCACCAGCAGGCGCCCGGACCGGCAAGAGACCCAGTACTTC.

The gene calls are TRBV12-3 or TRBV12-4 and TRBJ1-6, with D perhaps TRBD1 (6 bases). CDR3 length: 15 amino acids. Between the trimmed V and J ends, which lost 5 bases and 10 bases, there was a span of 18 bases. CDR3 coding DNA: TGTGCCAGCAGTGGGGGCCGGGCCCAAGGATCACCCCTCCACTTT. Its protein is CASSGGRAQGSPLHF.

This clonotype has just a few counts. Here the CDR3 reads CSVGRGNQETQYF. CDR3 sequence (DNA): TGCAGTGTCGGGAGGGGAAATCAAGAGACCCAGTACTTC. The V and J genes are TRBV20-1 and TRBJ2-5, with TRBD2 matching 8 bases. The germline gives CDR1 DFQATT, CDR2 SNEGSKA (reference sequence). V lost 7 bases and J lost 2; bases outside the gene matches: 6. The CDR3 is made up of 13 amino acids.

This clonotype was observed at least ten times. The chain recombines TRBV3-1 with TRBJ1-1, with 9 bases identical to TRBD1. V was clipped by 5 bases and J by 5 bases; unmatched bases: 3. CDR1 and CDR2 (germline): LGHDT, YNNKEL (reference sequence). This CDR3 contains 13 residues. The CDR3 bases are TGTGCCAGCAGCGGACAGGGGTGGACTGAAGCTTTCTTT. This codes for CASSGQGWTEAFF.

This clonotype has ten or more counts. This CDR3 reads CASSFARGSYEQYF. The CDR3 DNA sequence: TGTGCCAGCAGCTTCGCTCGGGGGTCCTACGAGCAGTACTTC. This chain links TRBV11-2 with TRBJ2-7, with a tentative D call TRBD2 (6 bases). V was pared by 3 bases and J by 1 base, with 10 bases between. Looked up from germline, CDR1 is SGHAT and CDR2 is FQNNGV. The CDR3 contains 14 residues.

This clonotype was recorded at least ten times. The chain carries TRBV28 and TRBJ2-1, with TRBD1 identical over 9 bases. The J segment lost 6 bases and the V segment lost 5 bases, leaving 8 bases of the junction unmatched. The length of the CDR3 is 15 residues. Germline lookup yields CDR1 MDHEN and CDR2 SYDVKM. The CDR3 DNA is TGTGCCAGCAGTCCATCCCGGGACAGGGTCAATGAGCAGTTCTTC. Its translation: CASSPSRDRVNEQFF.

As regards this clonotype: Possible read error: a much larger clone is one base away. The rearrangement joins TRBV20-1 to TRBJ2-3; TRBD2 might be the D (6 bases). Trimming shortened V by 6 bases and J by 7 bases, and 23 bases separated the two germline ends. Germline CDR1 reads DFQATT; CDR2 reads SNEGSKA (reference sequence). The CDR3 length is 15 residues. The CDR3 sequence: CSAMPTSQATNTQYF. As DNA, the CDR3 is TGCAGTGCCATGCCAACTAGCCAAGCAACAAATACGCAGTATTTT.

The rearrangement joins TRBV7-2 to TRBJ2-3; D is possibly TRBD1 (5 bases). The CDR3 totals 16 residues. Germline lookup yields CDR1 SGHTA and CDR2 FQGNSA. Trimming cost V 1 base and J 1 base, with 12 bases left between them. The CDR3 nucleotides are TGTGCCAGCAGCTTAGGGGGCGCAGGAGGCACAGATACGCAGTATTTT. Translation: CASSLGGAGGTDTQYF.